Sequencing of this TCR beta chain was carried out in a study of cytomegalovirus exposure and HLA in healthy donors. General observations from the study: The Asian-associated ancestry cluster reportedly had fewer N-insertions than the approximately 690-donor mean in a later analysis.

Notes on this clone: The antigen remains undetermined.

Not recorded for this donor was the CMV serostatus. The PCR employed 60 Vbeta primers together with 13 Jbeta primers. Measured with immunoSEQ multiplex PCR; TCRdb has only the in-frame clones, and not every one. The sample has 100,000 or so clones, roughly 69% seen once. The specimen was PBMCs. The clonotype originates from a human donor in good health.

In nucleotides, the CDR3 is TGTGCCAGTAGTGCTAATTCGGGACAGGGCTATGGCTACACCTTC. It is translated as CASSANSGQGYGYTF. The V and J genes are TRBV19 and TRBJ1-2, with 9 bases aligning to TRBD1. The V gene's germline CDR1 is LNHDA and CDR2 SQIVND (reference sequence). The CDR3 is 15 residues long. Losses at the gene ends were 5 bases for V and 4 bases for J; bases not matched to a gene: 8.